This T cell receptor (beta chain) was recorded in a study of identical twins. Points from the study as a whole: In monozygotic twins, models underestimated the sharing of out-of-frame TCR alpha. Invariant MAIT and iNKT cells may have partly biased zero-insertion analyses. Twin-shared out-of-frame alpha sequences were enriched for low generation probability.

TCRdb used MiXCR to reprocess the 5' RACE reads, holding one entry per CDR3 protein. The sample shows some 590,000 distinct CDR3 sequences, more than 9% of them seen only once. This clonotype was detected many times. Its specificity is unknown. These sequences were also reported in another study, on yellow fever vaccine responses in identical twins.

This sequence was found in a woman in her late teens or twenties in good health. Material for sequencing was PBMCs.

CDR3: CASSARPRGDTGELFF. CDR3 nucleotide sequence: TGTGCCAGCAGCGCAAGGCCGCGGGGGGACACCGGGGAGCTGTTTTTT. The chain is built from TRBV9 and TRBJ2-2; 8 bases agree with TRBD2. There are 16 residues in the CDR3. Germline CDR1 reads SGDLS; CDR2 reads YYNGEE. The V and J ends lost 3 bases and 3 bases, in that order; junction bases with no gene match: 7.